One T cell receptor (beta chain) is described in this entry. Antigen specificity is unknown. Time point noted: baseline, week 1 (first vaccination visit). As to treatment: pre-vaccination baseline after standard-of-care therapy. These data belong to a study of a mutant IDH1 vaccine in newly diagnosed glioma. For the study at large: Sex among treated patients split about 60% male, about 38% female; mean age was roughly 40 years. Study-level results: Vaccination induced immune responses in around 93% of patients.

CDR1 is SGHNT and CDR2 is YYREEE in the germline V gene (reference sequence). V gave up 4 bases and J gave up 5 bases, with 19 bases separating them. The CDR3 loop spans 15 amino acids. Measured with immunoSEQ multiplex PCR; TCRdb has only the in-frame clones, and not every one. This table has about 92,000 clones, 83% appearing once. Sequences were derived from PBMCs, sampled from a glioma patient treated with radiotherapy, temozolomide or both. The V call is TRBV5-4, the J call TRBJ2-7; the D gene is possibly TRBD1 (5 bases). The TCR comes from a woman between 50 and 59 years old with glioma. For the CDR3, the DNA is TGTGCCAGCAGCCCCACGCAGGGTCAAGGCCACGAGCAGTACTTC. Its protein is CASSPTQGQGHEQYF.